The 30 T cell receptor beta chains given below trace back to one sample, sequenced in a study of blood T cells in healthy people across ages. Sample-barcoded 5' priming and a J-beta primer mix drove a second PCR of about 7 to 12 cycles. TCRdb reprocessed the 5' RACE reads with MiXCR, giving one entry per CDR3 protein. The data contain about 830,000 distinct CDR3 sequences, about 59% of them singletons. The specimen sequenced was blood. The receptors stem from a man aged 25 to 40 in good health.

This chain uses TRBV12-3 or TRBV12-4 with TRBJ2-7; 8 nucleotides match TRBD1. The junction had 6 bases not matched to a gene; V was cut back by 2 bases and J by 3 bases. The CDR3 runs 15 residues. The CDR3 nucleotides read TGTGCCAGCAGTTTACGGCAGGGGGCCTTCTACGAGCAGTACTTC. Protein sequence: CASSLRQGAFYEQYF.

This clonotype occurred a few times. The CDR3 nucleotides are TGTGCCAGCAGCCAAGATCTGATGGGGGACATCACAGATACGCAGTATTTT. Translation gives CASSQDLMGDITDTQYF. This chain links TRBV4-2 with TRBJ2-3; D might be TRBD1 (6 bases). The CDR3 totals 17 residues. Germline V gene sequence: CDR1 LGHNA, CDR2 YNFKEQ. V lost 0 bases and J 2 bases, leaving 15 bases between the germline ends.

V gene TRBV7-2 combines with J gene TRBJ2-7, with a weak D call TRBD1 (5 bases). With the DNA end fitting TRBJ2-5 better, the J assignment may be wrong. The CDR3 consists of 14 residues. CDR1 and CDR2 (germline): SGHTA, FQGNSA. The CDR3 DNA reads TGTGCCAGCAGCTTCTCCAGGGTGAGGGAGACCCAGTACTTC. The encoded protein is CASSFSRVRETQYF.

CDR3 DNA: TGCGCCAGCAGCCCCCTACTGACAGGGGACAATGAGCAGTTCTTC. It translates to CASSPLLTGDNEQFF. The rearrangement links TRBV5-1 to TRBJ2-1; 8 nucleotides line up with TRBD1. The CDR3 runs 15 residues. Per the germline V gene, CDR1 is SGHRS and CDR2 is YFSETQ. V lost 4 bases to trimming and J lost 5 bases; unmatched junction nucleotides: 8.

The V gene is TRBV20-1, the J gene TRBJ2-6; D call uncertain. V gave up 3 bases and J gave up 0 bases, with 9 bases separating them. Germline V gene lookup returns CDR1 DFQATT and CDR2 SNEGSKA (reference sequence). The length of the CDR3 is 15 residues. CDR3 in amino acids: CSASESDSGANVLTF. CDR3 coding DNA: TGCAGTGCTAGTGAATCTGACTCTGGGGCCAACGTCCTGACTTTC.

V usage is TRBV20-1 and J usage is TRBJ2-1; 8 nucleotides line up with TRBD2. The V and J ends lost 3 bases and 9 bases, in that order; junction bases with no gene match: 16. CDR1 and CDR2 from the germline V gene are DFQATT and SNEGSKA (reference sequence). CDR3 size: 16 residues. CDR3 DNA sequence: TGCAGTGCTAGCTCACGGACTAGCTCAGGGCGGCGTGAGCAGTTCTTC. It encodes CSASSRTSSGRREQFF.

In its sample, this clonotype was seen once. Without the conserved terminal phenylalanine or tryptophan, this CDR3 likely stems from a read error. V is TRBV4-2 and J is TRBJ2-3, with 12 nucleotides matching TRBD2. CDR1 is LGHNA, CDR2 YNFKEQ, per germline. The CDR3 totals 18 residues. V was pared by 1 base and J by 2 bases, with 7 bases of the junction left unmatched. In DNA, the CDR3 is TGTGCCAGCAGCCAAGCTACTAGCGGGGGGACCTACACAGATACGCAGTATTTG. Translating gives CASSQATSGGTYTDTQYL.

V usage is TRBV12-3 or TRBV12-4 and J usage is TRBJ2-1, with 7 bases matching TRBD2. Trimming cost V 4 bases and J 5 bases; bases outside gene matches: 8. The CDR3 covers 15 residues. This chain's CDR3 is CASSSGLGPHNEQFF. The CDR3 DNA is TGTGCCAGCAGTTCTGGACTAGGCCCCCACAATGAGCAGTTCTTC.

The chain couples TRBV2 to TRBJ2-5, with TRBD1 identical over 10 bases. With 5 bases clipped from V and 2 bases from J, the junction kept 5 bases outside the gene matches. There are 15 residues in the CDR3. The V gene's germline CDR1 is SNHLY and CDR2 FYNNEI. As DNA, the CDR3 is TGTGCCAGCAGTTTCGGACAGGGGGTTCAAGAGACCCAGTACTTC. Translated, it gives CASSFGQGVQETQYF.

This clonotype was observed a single time. The V call is TRBV7-2, the J call TRBJ2-5; D unclear. CDR3 length: 14 amino acids. The V gene lost 2 bases and the J gene lost 8 bases, with 15 bases spanning the gap. The germline CDR1 and CDR2 sequences are SGHTA and FQGNSA. The CDR3 coding sequence is TGTGCCAGCAGCTTAAAGGAATTAGGCGGAACCCAGTACTTC. As protein: CASSLKELGGTQYF.

In its sample, this clonotype was seen a few times. The chain recombines TRBV7-2 with TRBJ2-5; D is perhaps TRBD2 (6 bases). V dropped 2 bases and J dropped 5 bases, with 12 bases sitting between them. Germline loops: CDR1 SGHTA, CDR2 FQGNSA. The CDR3 runs 14 residues. CDR3 amino acids: CASSLNGGYETQYF. CDR3 bases: TGTGCCAGCAGCTTAAACGGGGGTTATGAGACCCAGTACTTC.

This clonotype showed up many times. The rearrangement uses TRBV10-3 and TRBJ2-1; D is tentatively TRBD1 or TRBD2 (6 bases each). Trimming left V 8 bases short and J 7 bases short, with 18 bases between. This CDR3 region has 14 residues. The V gene's germline CDR1 is ENHRY and CDR2 SYGVKD. This chain's CDR3 is CAIEGGLATNEQFF. The CDR3 region has the DNA TGTGCCATCGAGGGGGGCCTAGCGACAAATGAGCAGTTCTTC.

This clonotype was counted a few times. This chain connects TRBV30 to TRBJ2-2, with a tentative D call TRBD2 (6 bases). CDR3 length: 16 amino acids. With 0 bases removed from V and 0 bases from J, the gap between germline ends came to 11 bases. CDR1 and CDR2 (germline): GTSNPN, SVGIG (reference sequence). The CDR3 DNA reads TGTGCCTGGAGTGTACGGCGGGGTGCGAACACCGGGGAGCTGTTTTTT. Translation: CAWSVRRGANTGELFF. The full variable domain, with the rest looked up from reference TRBV30 and TRBJ2-2, is SQTIHQWPATLVQPVGSPLSLECTVEGTSNPNLYWYRQAAGRGLQLLFYSVGIGQISSEVPQNLSASRPQDRQFILSSKKLLLSDSGFYLCAWSVRRGANTGELFFGEGSRLTVL.

The gene calls are TRBV25-1 and TRBJ2-2; TRBD1 matches 8 bases. CDR3 length: 17 amino acids. The germline V gene encodes CDR1 MGHDK and CDR2 SYGVNS. V lost 4 bases and J lost 2; bases outside the gene matches: 9. CDR3 bases: TGTGCCAGCAGTGGCTCGGACAGGGAGATAAACACCGGGGAGCTGTTTTTT. This encodes CASSGSDREINTGELFF. Filled out from reference TRBV25-1 and TRBJ2-2, the complete variable domain reads EADIYQTPRYLVIGTGKKITLECSQTMGHDKMYWYQQDPGMELHLIHYSYGVNSTEKGDLSSESTVSRIRTEHFPLTLESARPSHTSQYLCASSGSDREINTGELFFGEGSRLTVL.

This clonotype has a single count. This chain links TRBV5-1 with TRBJ2-3, with D tentatively TRBD1 (5 bases). This CDR3 has 15 residues. With 0 bases removed from V and 0 bases from J, the gap between germline ends came to 8 bases. Germline V gene data show CDR1 as SGHRS and CDR2 as YFSETQ. The CDR3 nucleotides read TGCGCCAGCAGCTTGGGACAGAGGAGCACAGATACGCAGTATTTT. It encodes CASSLGQRSTDTQYF.

This chain connects TRBV20-1 to TRBJ2-3; 14 bases fit TRBD2. V gave up 1 base and J gave up 4 bases; unmatched junction bases: 1. The CDR3 runs to 15 residues. Germline V gives CDR1 DFQATT, CDR2 SNEGSKA (reference sequence). CDR3 nucleotide sequence: TGCAGTGCTAGAGGACTAGCGGGGGGGTCAGATACGCAGTATTTT. Protein sequence: CSARGLAGGSDTQYF.

This chain connects TRBV7-2 to TRBJ2-7; D perhaps matches TRBD2 (6 bases). Trimming pared 2 bases from V and 7 bases from J, leaving 12 bases between. CDR1 is SGHTA, CDR2 FQGNSA, per germline. CDR3 length: 13 amino acids. CDR3 nucleotides: TGTGCCAGCAGCTTAAGGGAGGACAATGAGCAGTACTTC. It translates to CASSLREDNEQYF. Full variable domain (remainder filled in from reference TRBV7-2 and TRBJ2-7): GAGVSQSPSNKVTEKGKDVELRCDPISGHTALYWYRQSLGQGLEFLIYFQGNSAPDKSGLPSDRFSAERTGGSVSTLTIQRTQQEDSAVYLCASSLREDNEQYFGPGTRLTVT.

The genes are TRBV12-3 or TRBV12-4 and TRBJ1-2; the D gene is possibly TRBD1 (6 bases). The CDR3 extends over 15 amino acids. Between the trimmed V and J ends, which lost 5 bases and 3 bases, there was a span of 16 bases. CDR3 in amino acids: CASSPETGLYYGYTF. The CDR3 coding sequence is TGTGCCAGCAGTCCTGAGACAGGCCTTTACTATGGCTACACCTTC.

The chain is built from TRBV7-9 and TRBJ2-4, with D hard to call. This CDR3 contains 12 residues. Germline CDR1 SEHNR, CDR2 FQNEAQ (reference sequence). The germline V and J ends were trimmed by 4 bases and 4 bases, with 5 bases remaining between them. CDR3 sequence (DNA): TGTGCCAGCAGCTCTACAAAAAACATTCAGTACTTC. Amino acid sequence: CASSSTKNIQYF.

CDR3 nucleotide sequence: TGCAGCGTTCGACAGGAGATCAATCAGCCCCAGCATTTT. The encoded protein is CSVRQEINQPQHF. The V and J genes are TRBV29-1 and TRBJ1-5; a weak D match, TRBD1 (6 bases). V lost 5 bases to trimming and J lost 3 bases, with 11 bases between them. Germline CDR1 is SQVTM and CDR2 is ANQGSEA. This CDR3 region has 13 residues.

The chain recombines TRBV6-2 or TRBV6-3 with TRBJ2-7; 7 bases are shared with TRBD1. V gave up 7 bases and J gave up 7 bases; unmatched junction bases: 10. The CDR3 covers 13 residues. Germline loops: CDR1 MNHEY, CDR2 SVGEGT. CDR3 region: CASNGQVFDEQYF. The DNA for the CDR3 is TGTGCCAGCAATGGACAGGTCTTCGATGAGCAGTACTTC.

The V and J genes are TRBV6-2 or TRBV6-3 and TRBJ2-5; tentatively, D is TRBD1 or TRBD2 (6 bases each). Germline CDR1 is MNHEY and CDR2 is SVGEGT. This CDR3 has 15 residues. Trimming removed 4 bases from V and 5 bases from J, with 17 bases in between. The CDR3 reads CASSWGLARVETQYF. CDR3 nucleotide sequence: TGTGCCAGCAGTTGGGGGCTAGCGAGAGTGGAGACCCAGTACTTC.

The chain recombines TRBV7-9 with TRBJ2-1; 10 nucleotides line up with TRBD2. Looked up from germline, CDR1 is SEHNR and CDR2 is FQNEAQ (reference sequence). J gave up 8 bases and V 5 bases, and 9 bases lay outside the gene matches. This CDR3 spans 15 amino acids. CDR3 in amino acids: CASSQRAGGMDEQFF. In DNA, the CDR3 is TGTGCCAGCAGCCAACGAGCGGGGGGGATGGATGAGCAGTTCTTC.

This clonotype was seen only a few times. The chain recombines TRBV27 with TRBJ2-7; no definite D call. Trimming took off 4 bases at V and 5 bases at J, with 6 bases between the two ends. The CDR3 length is 11 residues. CDR1 and CDR2 (germline): MNHEY, SMNVEV (reference sequence). As DNA, the CDR3 is TGTGCCAGCAGTTGGGGTAACGAGCAGTACTTC. This translates into CASSWGNEQYF.

This clonotype was recorded a few times. This CDR3 reads CASSPQGLELAKTQYF. In DNA form, the CDR3 reads TGTGCCAGCAGCCCTCAAGGACTAGAGTTGGCAAAGACCCAGTACTTC. The rearrangement links TRBV9 to TRBJ2-5; TRBD2 agrees at 7 bases. After removal of 4 bases from V and 6 bases from J, the junction contained 15 bases not matched to a gene. The CDR3 extends over 16 amino acids. Germline V CDR1 and CDR2: SGDLS, YYNGEE.

The chain combines TRBV4-3 with TRBJ2-2; D remains unclear. Germline values: CDR1 LGHNA, CDR2 YSLEER. CDR3 length: 15 amino acids. Trimming removed 3 bases at V and 1 base at J, with 9 bases between. The CDR3: CASSHDILNTGELFF. CDR3 DNA sequence: TGCGCCAGCAGCCACGACATTTTGAACACCGGGGAGCTGTTTTTT.

The V call is TRBV27, the J call TRBJ2-2; 7 bases align to TRBD1. V trimming: 8 bases; J trimming: 2 bases; junction bases outside the gene matches: 8. Germline loops: CDR1 MNHEY, CDR2 SMNVEV (reference sequence). This CDR3 is built from 15 residues. The CDR3 region has the DNA TGTGCCAGCGCCGCCGGGACAGTAAACACCGGGGAGCTGTTTTTT. Amino acids: CASAAGTVNTGELFF.

This clonotype was counted a few times. V is TRBV19 and J is TRBJ2-5; D perhaps matches TRBD1 (6 bases). Germline V gene lookup returns CDR1 LNHDA and CDR2 SQIVND (reference sequence). The CDR3 sequence is 14 residues long. The V gene lost 7 bases and the J gene lost 5 bases, with 17 bases spanning the gap. The CDR3 reads CASKGVWVGETQYF. CDR3 bases: TGTGCCAGTAAGGGGGTATGGGTTGGCGAGACCCAGTACTTC.

The rearrangement links TRBV29-1 to TRBJ2-4, with D hard to call. Gene TRBJ2-7 matches the end of the DNA better, so the J call may be wrong. CDR3 length equals 13 residues. The germline V gene encodes CDR1 SQVTM and CDR2 ANQGSEA. Here the CDR3 reads CSVEDPDSYEQYF. The CDR3 DNA reads TGCAGCGTTGAAGACCCCGACTCTTACGAGCAGTACTTC.

This chain joins TRBV29-1 and TRBJ2-1; D may be TRBD1 (6 bases). CDR3 size: 11 residues. V lost 6 bases and J 7 bases, leaving 10 bases between the germline ends. Germline assignment: CDR1 SQVTM and CDR2 ANQGSEA. Written as DNA, the CDR3 is TGCAGCGTACCTACAGGGAATGAGCAGTTCTTC. Translation: CSVPTGNEQFF.